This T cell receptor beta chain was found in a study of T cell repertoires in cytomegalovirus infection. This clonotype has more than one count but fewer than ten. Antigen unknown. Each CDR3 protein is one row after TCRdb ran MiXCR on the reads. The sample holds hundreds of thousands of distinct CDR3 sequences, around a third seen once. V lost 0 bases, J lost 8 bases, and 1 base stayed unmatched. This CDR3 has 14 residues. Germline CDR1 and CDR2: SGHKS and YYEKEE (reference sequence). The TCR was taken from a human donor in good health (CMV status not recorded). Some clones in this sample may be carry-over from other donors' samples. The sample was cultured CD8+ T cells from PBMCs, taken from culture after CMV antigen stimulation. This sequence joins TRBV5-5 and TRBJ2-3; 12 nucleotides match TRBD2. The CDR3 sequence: CASSLVLAGGTQYF. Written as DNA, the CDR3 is TGTGCCAGCAGCTTGGTACTAGCGGGAGGTACGCAGTATTTT.